The 15 T cell receptor beta chains reported below all come from one sample, sequenced in a study of post-analysis software for immune sequencing data. Study-wide results and caveats: Patients used several TRBV segments, including TRBV5-6, TRBV5-1 and TRBV20-1, more often than controls.

Unique molecular identifiers were present in the TCR beta cDNA libraries. MiXCR, applied by TCRdb to the PCR reads, yields one record per CDR3 protein. This table holds around 440,000 distinct CDR3 sequences, around 40% found once. These receptors' targets are unknown. Input material: blood. All receptors derive from a girl under 18 with multiple sclerosis.

The chain uses TRBV28 and TRBJ2-4; D may correspond to TRBD1 or TRBD2 (7 bases each). The CDR3 has 15 amino acids. V was pared by 4 bases and J by 5 bases, with 15 bases between. The germline V gene encodes CDR1 MDHEN and CDR2 SYDVKM. Here the CDR3 reads CASSSTGRGQNIQYF. The CDR3 DNA sequence: TGTGCCAGCAGTTCGACAGGGAGGGGTCAAAACATTCAGTACTTC.

The V call is TRBV14, the J call TRBJ2-1; 8 bases match TRBD2. The germline CDR1 and CDR2 sequences are SGHDN and FVKESK. The V and J ends lost 2 bases and 3 bases, in that order; junction bases with no gene match: 6. This CDR3 is built from 16 residues. This chain's CDR3 is CASSQPLLADYNEQFF. The CDR3 DNA follows: TGTGCCAGCAGCCAACCCTTACTAGCGGACTACAATGAGCAGTTCTTC.

This chain connects TRBV5-1 to TRBJ2-7; 13 bases fit TRBD2. Germline V gene sequence: CDR1 SGHRS, CDR2 YFSETQ. CDR3 size: 16 residues. V lost 0 bases, J lost 5 bases, and 5 bases stayed unmatched. The CDR3 sequence: CASSLEGLAGEDEQYF. CDR3 coding DNA: TGCGCCAGCAGCTTGGAAGGACTAGCGGGAGAAGACGAGCAGTACTTC.

This chain uses TRBV20-1 with TRBJ1-1; TRBD1 aligns across 10 bases. V lost 3 bases to trimming and J lost 5 bases; unmatched junction nucleotides: 21. This CDR3 is built from 19 residues. Germline V CDR1 and CDR2: DFQATT, SNEGSKA (reference sequence). CDR3 nucleotide sequence: TGCAGTGCTAGTTTTTCCCCAAAAATGGACAGGGGGATTTTTACTGAAGCTTTCTTT. Translation gives CSASFSPKMDRGIFTEAFF.

The chain is built from TRBV6-6 and TRBJ1-2; TRBD1 might be the D (6 bases). Trimming removed 7 bases at V and 1 base at J, with 22 bases between. Germline V CDR1 and CDR2: MNHNY, SVGAGI (reference sequence). The CDR3 length is 17 residues. The CDR3 loop is CASTRDKRVADNYGYTF. The CDR3 DNA reads TGTGCCAGCACCCGGGACAAACGGGTGGCCGATAACTATGGCTACACCTTC.

The chain links TRBV7-2 to TRBJ2-7, with 7 bases fitting TRBD2. Looked up from germline, CDR1 is SGHTA and CDR2 is FQGNSA. V trimming: 1 base; J trimming: 2 bases; junction bases outside the gene matches: 5. The CDR3 sequence is 15 residues long. The CDR3 DNA is TGTGCCAGCAGCTTAGTGGGAGGGATGACCTACGAGCAGTACTTC. As protein: CASSLVGGMTYEQYF. The entire variable domain, with the rest obtained from reference TRBV7-2 and TRBJ2-7, is as follows: GAGVSQSPSNKVTEKGKDVELRCDPISGHTALYWYRQSLGQGLEFLIYFQGNSAPDKSGLPSDRFSAERTGGSVSTLTIQRTQQEDSAVYLCASSLVGGMTYEQYFGPGTRLTVT.

With regard to this clonotype: Its ends do not fully match the called genes, so a read error is possible. The chain uses TRBV7-6 and TRBJ2-1; TRBD2 aligns across 15 bases. This CDR3 has 19 amino acids. Germline lookup yields CDR1 SGHVS and CDR2 FNYEAQ. The CDR3 sequence: CASSLAGTSGRFSHNEQFF. CDR3 DNA sequence: TGTGCCAGCAGCTTAGCGGGGACTAGCGGGAGGTTCTCCCACAATGAGCAGTTCTTC.

This clonotype was recorded only once. The J gene is TRBJ2-1, the V gene TRBV3-1, with 10 nucleotides matching TRBD2. This CDR3 contains 14 residues. CDR1 LGHDT and CDR2 YNNKEL come from the germline V gene (reference sequence). V lost 4 bases and J lost 9; bases outside the gene matches: 6. The CDR3 protein is CASSLLAGDTEQFF. The CDR3 DNA is TGTGCCAGCAGCCTCCTAGCGGGAGACACTGAGCAGTTCTTC.

The genes are TRBV7-9 and TRBJ2-7; possibly TRBD2 for D (6 bases). This CDR3 has 16 residues. V gave up 5 bases and J gave up 7 bases, with 24 bases separating them. Per germline, CDR1 SEHNR and CDR2 FQNEAQ (reference sequence). The CDR3 DNA is TGTGCCAGCAGCCGGACTATTCAAGTCTCCTACAATGAGCAGTACTTC. Its protein is CASSRTIQVSYNEQYF.

This chain links TRBV6-6 with TRBJ1-1; D is unresolved. Deletions cut 0 bases from V and 2 bases from J, with 10 bases between. This CDR3 is 15 amino acids long. The germline CDR1 and CDR2 sequences are MNHNY and SVGAGI (reference sequence). The CDR3 DNA reads TGTGCCAGCAGTTACTCCCGTCAGACTAACACTGAAGCTTTCTTT. This gives the protein CASSYSRQTNTEAFF.

V is TRBV28 and J is TRBJ2-7; tentative D call: TRBD2 (7 bases). The CDR3 runs 15 residues. V lost 6 bases and J lost 2, with 17 bases in between. Germline CDR1 MDHEN, CDR2 SYDVKM. The CDR3 is CASRPGGGGTYEQYF. CDR3 in DNA: TGTGCCAGCAGACCGGGGGGCGGTGGGACCTACGAGCAGTACTTC.

The chain employs TRBV3-1 and TRBJ1-1; the D is unclear. V was shortened by 6 bases and J by 6 bases, with 11 bases between the two germline ends. CDR1 and CDR2 (germline): LGHDT, YNNKEL (reference sequence). CDR3 length: 12 amino acids. This CDR3 is CASRAVPSEAFF. DNA for the CDR3: TGTGCCAGCAGGGCCGTACCGTCTGAAGCTTTCTTT.

The rearrangement joins TRBV29-1 to TRBJ2-7; weak D call: TRBD1 (6 bases). Germline assignment: CDR1 SQVTM and CDR2 ANQGSEA. Deletions cut 4 bases from V and 7 bases from J, with 17 bases between. The CDR3 covers 13 residues. CDR3 DNA sequence: TGCAGCGTTGGCATACGCGGACAGCCAGAGCAGTACTTC. Its protein product is CSVGIRGQPEQYF.

This clonotype was recorded a few times. The chain recombines TRBV7-3 with TRBJ2-5; a possible D gene is TRBD1 (6 bases). Trimming cost V 5 bases and J 11 bases, with 15 bases left between them. The CDR3 is made up of 12 amino acids. CDR1 and CDR2 (germline): SGHTA, FQGTGA. CDR3 loop: CASSIETGRQYF. The CDR3 nucleotides are TGTGCCAGCAGCATAGAAACAGGGCGGCAGTACTTC.

The chain has TRBV4-1 and TRBJ2-7, with 10 bases matching TRBD2. This CDR3 is 16 amino acids long. V gave up 0 bases and J gave up 6 bases; unmatched junction bases: 8. Germline assignment: CDR1 MGHRA and CDR2 YSYEKL. CDR3 nucleotide sequence: TGCGCCAGCAGCCAAGATGGACGCCTAGCGGGAGTCGAGCAGTACTTC. Protein: CASSQDGRLAGVEQYF.